These 11 T cell receptor beta chains were all obtained from the same sample, sequenced in a study of human T cells and chemical hapten exposure. TCRdb fed the RACE reads into MiXCR, producing one record per CDR3 protein. This table has more than 35,000 distinct CDR3 sequences, roughly an eighth appearing once. Time point specified: patch test 3, about 24 weeks after DPC sensitization. The treatment: therapeutic diphenylcyclopropenone sensitization with weekly scalp DPC. Unfractionated whole blood yielded the extracted total RNA. The source was whole blood, collected in connection with sensitization to the hapten diphenylcyclopropenone (DPC). The receptor set was obtained from a woman between 40 and 55 years old with alopecia areata. Some clones in this sample may be carry-over from other donors' samples.

This clonotype was recorded at least ten times. The chain employs TRBV6-2 or TRBV6-3 and TRBJ2-7; TRBD1 agrees at 8 bases. Looked up from germline, CDR1 is MNHEY and CDR2 is SVGEGT. This CDR3 contains 14 residues. V was clipped by 7 bases and J by 6 bases; unmatched bases: 11. The CDR3 reads CASTRGQALGEQYF. The CDR3 DNA reads as TGTGCCAGCACCAGGGGACAGGCCCTGGGCGAGCAGTACTTC.

The CDR3 DNA reads as TGTGCCACCAGTGATTCTGCCCGGACAGGGGGGAATCAGCCCCAGCATTTT. Its translation is CATSDSARTGGNQPQHF. This chain connects TRBV24-1 to TRBJ1-5, with TRBD1 matching over 10 bases. The CDR3 length is 17 residues. Germline CDR1 reads KGHDR; CDR2 reads SFDVKD. V was pared by 2 bases and J by 4 bases, with 7 bases of the junction left unmatched.

This clonotype has more than one count but fewer than ten. V is TRBV27 and J is TRBJ2-6; a possible D gene is TRBD2 (6 bases). The germline CDR1 and CDR2 sequences are MNHEY and SMNVEV (reference sequence). CDR3 length: 17 residues. Trimming removed 10 bases at V and 0 bases at J, with 19 bases between. CDR3 region: CATSPAEGSSGANVLTF. Here the CDR3 DNA reads TGTGCCACCTCTCCGGCGGAGGGATCCTCTGGGGCCAACGTCCTGACTTTC.

This clonotype was counted between two and nine times. The gene calls are TRBV28 and TRBJ2-2, with no clear D. V gave up 6 bases and J gave up 2 bases, with 7 bases separating them. CDR3 length: 13 amino acids. Germline V gene data show CDR1 as MDHEN and CDR2 as SYDVKM. The CDR3 is CASRIPNTGELFF. Written as DNA, the CDR3 is TGTGCCAGCAGAATCCCAAACACCGGGGAGCTGTTTTTT.

This chain joins TRBV11-3 and TRBJ2-1; D is possibly TRBD2 (5 bases). This CDR3 is 13 amino acids long. The V end was cut by 5 bases, the J end by 9 bases, with 14 bases between. CDR1 SGHNT and CDR2 YENEEA come from the germline V gene. CDR3 in amino acids: CASSVLGAGEQFF. The CDR3 coding sequence is TGTGCCAGCAGCGTCCTTGGTGCGGGTGAGCAGTTCTTC.

This clonotype appeared a few times. The chain combines TRBV10-3 with TRBJ1-5; 7 bases fit TRBD1. The CDR3 has 15 residues. Germline CDR1 and CDR2: ENHRY and SYGVKD. V shed 9 bases, J shed 3 bases, and the junction held 11 bases outside the gene matches. The CDR3 DNA follows: TGTGCCATAAGTCCGGGACAGAGTAACAATCAGCCCCAGCATTTT. Encoded protein: CAISPGQSNNQPQHF.

This chain connects TRBV7-2 to TRBJ2-5; a possible D gene is TRBD2 (6 bases). The germline V gene has CDR1 SGHTA and CDR2 FQGNSA. The CDR3 has 16 residues. V shed 0 bases and J shed 0 bases, with 11 bases lying between them. In nucleotides, the CDR3 is TGTGCCAGCAGCTTAGCGTCCCGGGAGTACCAAGAGACCCAGTACTTC. This encodes CASSLASREYQETQYF.

J is TRBJ1-5 and V is TRBV10-3; a possible D gene is TRBD1 (5 bases). Trimming took 2 bases from V and 2 from J, leaving 7 bases between them. The CDR3 contains 14 residues. CDR1 is ENHRY, CDR2 SYGVKD, per germline. The CDR3 loop is CAISEGAGNQPQHF. In DNA form, the CDR3 reads TGTGCCATCAGTGAGGGGGCGGGCAATCAGCCCCAGCATTTT.

This clonotype was counted many times. V usage is TRBV6-1 and J usage is TRBJ2-3; perhaps TRBD1 as D (6 bases). Germline loops: CDR1 MNHNS, CDR2 SASEGT. This CDR3 has 15 amino acids. The V and J ends lost 0 bases and 5 bases respectively, with 12 bases between them. The CDR3, as DNA: TGTGCCAGCAGTGAAGCGCCACAGGGCGGAGATACGCAGTATTTT. It specifies CASSEAPQGGDTQYF.

This clonotype was seen more than once but under ten times. For the CDR3, the DNA is TGCAGCGTTGTGAGGCAGTCTGAAGCTTTCTTT. Translation: CSVVRQSEAFF. The rearrangement links TRBV29-1 to TRBJ1-1; unclear D gene. Deletions cut 4 bases from V and 6 bases from J, with 9 bases between. Germline loops: CDR1 SQVTM, CDR2 ANQGSEA. The CDR3 spans 11 residues.

This clonotype was counted a few times. This rearrangement joins TRBV10-3 to TRBJ2-5, with a tentative D call TRBD2 (5 bases). Germline V gene sequence: CDR1 ENHRY, CDR2 SYGVKD. V was shortened by 0 bases and J by 3 bases, with 8 bases between the two germline ends. This CDR3 has 14 residues. As DNA, the CDR3 is TGTGCCATCAGTGAGTCGAACGGGAAAGAGACCCAGTACTTC. It encodes CAISESNGKETQYF.